This T cell receptor beta chain was found in a study of T-cell reconstitution after alpha-beta-depleted transplantation in children. Germline CDR1 reads LNHNV; CDR2 reads YYDKDF (reference sequence). Trimming took 6 bases from V and 2 from J; bases not matched to a gene: 2. This CDR3 has 13 residues. This clonotype was seen repeatedly, ten times or more. Preparation of the TCRbeta library involved a method that used unique molecular identifiers. TCRdb ran MiXCR on the PCR reads and lists one entry per CDR3 protein. Of 750,000 to 950,000 distinct CDR3 sequences in the sample, roughly 16% were seen once.

The J gene is TRBJ2-5, the V gene TRBV15; TRBD1 agrees at 8 bases. The input for sequencing was PBMCs, mostly from graft donor cells, taken 360 days after TCRalphabeta/CD19-depleted stem cell transplant. This TCR came from a male patient between 10 and 17 years old who had a stem cell transplant for acute lymphoblastic leukemia, so the T cells may come from the graft donor. Here the CDR3 reads CATRGTGQETQYF. CDR3 nucleotides: TGTGCCACCAGAGGGACAGGTCAAGAGACCCAGTACTTC.